The rows below give T cell receptor beta chains drawn from one sample of a study of T cells after yellow fever vaccination. TCRdb re-called the 5' RACE reads with MiXCR, one entry per CDR3 protein. The table records approximately 27,000 distinct CDR3 sequences, under 5.5% of them present only once. The source material was PBMCs, either bulk or a sorted T-cell subset (CD4+, CD8+, memory, or dextramer-sorted; not recorded which), sampled 15 days after the yellow fever booster vaccination. All receptors derive from a man younger than 40 who received the YFV17D yellow fever vaccine. Each CDR3 is given with its conserved first and last residue. Fields, in order: clone size, D gene, J gene, V gene, CDR3 DNA, CDR3 protein. The D gene is left open where the match is weak. Size values are once, few and many counts, or a class for expanded clones, and some rows have none.

many,.,TRBJ1-1,TRBV4-3,TGCGCCAGCTCTATCGTTACGGGAAACACTGAAGCTTTCTTT,CASSIVTGNTEAFF
many,.,TRBJ1-1,TRBV12-3/TRBV12-4,TGTGCCAGCAGTTTATGGGACACTGAAGCTTTCTTT,CASSLWDTEAFF
many,.,TRBJ2-1,TRBV7-9,TGTGCCACCCCAAAAGCGGGTTTAAGCTCCTACAATGAGCAGTTCTTC,CATPKAGLSSYNEQFF
many,.,TRBJ2-7,TRBV20-1,TGCAGTGCTAGGTCGCTAGCGAGGTCCTACGAGCAGTACTTC,CSARSLARSYEQYF
many,.,TRBJ2-7,TRBV7-2,TGTGCCAGCAGCCATTCTCAGGGTGGGGCAATTTACGAGCAGTACTTC,CASSHSQGGAIYEQYF
many,.,TRBJ1-5,TRBV20-1,TGCAGTGCTAGGCCGAATGCGGGGAGCAATAGCAATCAGCCCCAGCATTTT,CSARPNAGSNSNQPQHF
medium-sized,.,TRBJ2-7,TRBV15,TGTGCCACCAGCAGAGATGGGCAGGGCAACGAGCAGTACTTC,CATSRDGQGNEQYF
many,TRBD2,TRBJ2-2,TRBV7-2,TGTGCCAGCAGCCAAGGACTAGCGGGTGCCGGGGAGCTGTTTTTT,CASSQGLAGAGELFF
many,.,TRBJ2-1,TRBV11-2,TGTGCCAGCAGCTTAGGGCCCCCTAAGCTGGGTAACCAGTTCTTC,CASSLGPPKLGNQFF
many,TRBD2,TRBJ2-1,TRBV7-9,TGTGCCAGCAGCCCCGGACTAGCGGGTGTCGATGAGCAGTTCTTC,CASSPGLAGVDEQFF
many,TRBD2,TRBJ2-3,TRBV20-1,TGCAGTGCTAAGGTCCCAGCGGGAGGAGATACGCAGTATTTT,CSAKVPAGGDTQYF
medium-sized,.,TRBJ2-7,TRBV6-1,TGTGCCAGCGGGGAACTTCGGGGCGAGCAGTACTTC,CASGELRGEQYF
many,.,TRBJ1-4,TRBV12-3/TRBV12-4,TGTGCCAGCAGTCCGACGACAAGCTCAACTAATGAAAAACTGTTTTTT,CASSPTTSSTNEKLFF
few,.,TRBJ2-1,TRBV27,TGTGCCAGCAGTTTATCAAAACGACCCGGCAATGAGCAGTTCTTC,CASSLSKRPGNEQFF
.,.,TRBJ1-2,TRBV12-3/TRBV12-4,TGTGCCAGCAGCGCGGGAAGATATGGCTACACCTTC,CASSAGRYGYTF
many,.,TRBJ2-7,TRBV7-2,TGTGCCAGCAGCCGCTCCTACGAGCAGTACTTC,CASSRSYEQYF
few,.,TRBJ2-5,TRBV9,TGTGCCAGCAGCACCCGACCGTGGGGAGAGACCCAGTACTTC,CASSTRPWGETQYF
medium-sized,.,TRBJ2-1,TRBV7-8,TGTGCCAGCAGCTTACCCTCTAGCCCACTCCATGAGCAGTTCTTC,CASSLPSSPLHEQFF
many,TRBD2,TRBJ2-1,TRBV7-2,TGTGCCAGCAGCGGGGGGGGTGAGCAGTTCTTC,CASSGGGEQFF
many,.,TRBJ2-1,TRBV27,TGTGCCAGCAGTTTATCGATCGTTTATGAGCAGTTCTTC,CASSLSIVYEQFF
many,TRBD1,TRBJ1-2,TRBV12-3/TRBV12-4,TGTGCCAGCAGGGACAGGCCCTATGGCTACACCTTC,CASRDRPYGYTF
many,.,TRBJ2-5,TRBV5-4,TGTGCCAGCAGCCCTACCGGGAAAAGACAAGAGACCCAGTACTTC,CASSPTGKRQETQYF
many,.,TRBJ2-3,TRBV7-2,TGTGCCAGCAGCCCCCAAGGACGTGCGGATACGCAGTATTTT,CASSPQGRADTQYF
many,.,TRBJ2-3,TRBV5-1,TGCGCCAGCAGCAAACAGGGCACAGATACGCAGTATTTT,CASSKQGTDTQYF
many,.,TRBJ1-1,TRBV29-1,TGCAGCGTTGTGGATCCGTCCACTGAAGCTTTCTTT,CSVVDPSTEAFF
many,.,TRBJ2-5,TRBV3-1,TGTGCCAGCAGCCAAGGGGTGGGACCCCACGTGGCCCAGTACTTC,CASSQGVGPHVAQYF
many,TRBD2,TRBJ2-5,TRBV5-1,TGCGCCAGCAGCTTGCCTAGCGGGAGGGGGCGAGAGACCCAGTACTTC,CASSLPSGRGRETQYF
many,.,TRBJ2-5,TRBV29-1,TGCAGCGGCGGGGGCGCGCTCCCCGAGACCCAGTACTTC,CSGGGALPETQYF
many,TRBD2,TRBJ2-7,TRBV12-3/TRBV12-4,TGTGCCAGCAGGCCACCGGGACTAGCGGGAGACGAGCAGTACTTC,CASRPPGLAGDEQYF
many,.,TRBJ2-2,TRBV20-1,TGCAGTGCTAGTTATTCCGTGGGCGGCACCGGGGAGCTGTTTTTT,CSASYSVGGTGELFF
many,.,TRBJ2-7,TRBV29-1,TGCAGCGGATCGACAGGCGGCTCCTACGAGCAGTACTTC,CSGSTGGSYEQYF
many,TRBD1,TRBJ2-1,TRBV2,TGTGCCAGCAGGGACAGGGGGCCCGCTACTATCAATGAGCAGTTCTTC,CASRDRGPATINEQFF
many,.,TRBJ2-7,TRBV6-5,TGTGCCAGCAGTTACCAGTGGCAGGGCTACGAGCAGTACTTC,CASSYQWQGYEQYF
many,TRBD2,TRBJ2-3,TRBV28,TGTGCCAGCAGGACCCTAGCGGGAGTGGGAGATACGCAGTATTTT,CASRTLAGVGDTQYF
.,.,TRBJ2-3,TRBV3-1,TGTGCCACCACCAAGCCGGGCCCTGGCACACATACGCAGTATTTT,CATTKPGPGTHTQYF
many,.,TRBJ1-1,TRBV24-1,TGTGCCACAAGGGGACACCAGAACACTGAAGCTTTCTTT,CATRGHQNTEAFF
medium-sized,TRBD1,TRBJ1-5,TRBV27,TGTGCCAGCAAACTGGACAGGGGGCTAAATCAGCCCCAGCATTTT,CASKLDRGLNQPQHF
many,.,TRBJ2-1,TRBV27,TGTGCCAGCAGAGGAGGGGACTCCTACAATGAGCAGTTCTTC,CASRGGDSYNEQFF
many,.,TRBJ2-4,TRBV7-7,TGTGCTAGCAGCTTTAGCGGAGCTGTAGCCAAAAACATTCAGTACTTC,CASSFSGAVAKNIQYF
many,.,TRBJ1-2,TRBV7-2,TGTGCCAGCAGCTTAGGCCCGGGGTGGGGCTATGGCTACACCTTC,CASSLGPGWGYGYTF
many,.,TRBJ1-2,TRBV6-1,TGTGCCAGCAGTGAATCCGAAGGGCCGGGAGATGGCTACACCTTC,CASSESEGPGDGYTF
many,TRBD2,TRBJ2-7,TRBV3-1,TGTGCCAGCAGCCGTTCTAGCGGCCTCTCCTACGAGCAGTACTTC,CASSRSSGLSYEQYF
many,.,TRBJ2-2,TRBV5-1,TGCGCCAGCATGGTAGCCCCGAGCACCGGGGAGCTGTTTTTT,CASMVAPSTGELFF
many,TRBD1,TRBJ1-1,TRBV5-1,TGCGCCAGCAGCTTCGACGGGACAGGTTTCTCTAAAGCTTTCTTT,CASSFDGTGFSKAFF